This T cell receptor (beta chain) was captured by sequencing in a study of T cells in Graves' hyperthyroidism and ophthalmopathy. V was pared by 5 bases and J by 4 bases, with 6 bases of the junction left unmatched. Germline V gives CDR1 MDHEN, CDR2 SYDVKM. This CDR3 region has 15 residues. The table lists this clonotype with many counts. Its antigen is unknown. Template material for amplifying TCR beta CDR3 regions consisted of RNA transcripts. First-round RT-PCR with HTBI primers amplified the TCR CDR3 region. TCRdb used MiXCR to reprocess the multiplex PCR reads, holding one entry per CDR3 protein. The data contain some 300,000 distinct CDR3 sequences, roughly 15% of them singletons. Patients counted as stable if ophthalmopathy did not develop within 18 months. Broader study findings: The model foresaw ophthalmopathy a median 6.5 months prior to onset. Among clonotypes expanded in thyroid above 0.001, most were also found in blood.

Sequencing was done on a sample of blood. The J gene is TRBJ2-7, the V gene TRBV28, with 12 bases lining up with TRBD2. This clonotype originated in a middle-aged woman with Graves' hyperthyroidism. The CDR3 loop reads CASSPSGLAGYEQYF. The CDR3 DNA sequence: TGTGCCAGCAGTCCGTCGGGACTAGCGGGTTACGAGCAGTACTTC.